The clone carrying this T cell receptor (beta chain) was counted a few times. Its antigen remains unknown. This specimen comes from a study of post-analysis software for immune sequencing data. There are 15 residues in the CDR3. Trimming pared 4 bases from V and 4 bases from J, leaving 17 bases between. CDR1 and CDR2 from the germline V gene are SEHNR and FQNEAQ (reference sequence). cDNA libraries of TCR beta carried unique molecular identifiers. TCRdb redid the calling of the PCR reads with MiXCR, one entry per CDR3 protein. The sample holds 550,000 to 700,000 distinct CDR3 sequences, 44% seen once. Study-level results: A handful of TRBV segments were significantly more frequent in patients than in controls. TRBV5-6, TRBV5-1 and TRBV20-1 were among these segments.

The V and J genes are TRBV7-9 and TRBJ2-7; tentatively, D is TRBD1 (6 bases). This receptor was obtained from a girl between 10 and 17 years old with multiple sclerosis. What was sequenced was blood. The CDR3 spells CASSSNQGSRYEQYF. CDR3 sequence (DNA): TGTGCCAGCAGCTCTAATCAGGGGTCTAGATACGAGCAGTACTTC.